This T cell receptor (beta chain) was documented in a study of OX40 agonist ivuxolimab in advanced cancers. Study context: A mean age of 60 years, range roughly 23 to 85, was recorded, and approximately 80% were male.

Study outcomes and limitations: At 0.1 to 3.0 mg/kg, clonal expansion of CD4+ and CD8+ blood T cells had occurred by week 6. Averaging showed that CD8+ T cells had more expanded clones than CD4+ did.

Trimming removed 3 bases from V and 5 bases from J, with 13 bases in between. Germline V gene data show CDR1 as SGHVS and CDR2 as FNYEAQ. The CDR3 is made up of 15 amino acids. Note on this clone: As yet, its antigen is unknown.

Some clones are missing from TCRdb's copy, which holds only in-frame ones; the method was immunoSEQ multiplex PCR. The table has tens of thousands of clones, 87% seen once; the top ten hold approximately 1.8%. The receptor was derived from an adult with an advanced solid tumor such as melanoma, head and neck, liver or kidney cancer. The chain uses TRBV7-6 and TRBJ1-4, with D possibly matching TRBD1 (5 bases). Sequencing used CD4+ or CD8+ T cells sorted from blood, obtained in a trial of the OX40 agonist ivuxolimab. The CDR3 nucleotides are TGTGCCAGCAGCTTCCACGGAGGGGACAATGAAAAACTGTTTTTT. Amino acids: CASSFHGGDNEKLFF.